This entry features one T cell receptor (beta chain) sequence. The antigen is unknown. The germline V gene has CDR1 SQVTM and CDR2 ANQGSEA. Trimming removed 5 bases from V and 5 bases from J; junction bases left unmatched: 3. The CDR3 has 12 amino acids. This sample was taken from a study of CD8+ T cells in alopecia areata. The overall study: Percent of scalp involved defined treated patients' severity scores. General study findings and limits: Administration of tofacitinib significantly diminished scalp clonality and expanded CD8+ clones within the top 100. Higher clonality and more expanded CD8+ clones appeared in lesional than normal scalp. Sequence data from scalp samples additionally include resident alphabeta T cells of normal skin.

As for treatment: oral pan-JAK inhibitor, 5-10 mg twice daily. Investigators isolated RNA and reverse transcribed it into cDNA to act as the sequencing template. TCRdb keeps only in-frame clones here, not all; method: immunoSEQ multiplex PCR. The sample lists 200,000 to 250,000 clones; under 70% were seen once. The TCR comes from a human donor with alopecia areata. The V gene is TRBV29-1, the J gene TRBJ1-2; TRBD1 aligns across 9 bases. Here the sequenced sample was CD4+ T cells sorted from blood, taken at week 4, from a patient treated with tofacitinib. This CDR3 reads CSVRQGEYGYTF. The CDR3 DNA reads TGCAGCGTTAGACAGGGGGAATATGGCTACACCTTC.